A single sample is the source of the 4 T cell receptor beta chains below, sequenced in a study of blood T cell repertoires in COVID-19. This table comes from immunoSEQ multiplex PCR, and its TCRdb copy is limited to in-frame clones, with some not included. The sample carries 100,000 to 150,000 clones, about 87% recorded once. The specimen was peripheral blood. The receptor set was obtained from a man in his fifties or sixties with acute or convalescent COVID-19.

The rearrangement links TRBV6-5 to TRBJ2-3, with 11 bases fitting TRBD2. There are 15 residues in the CDR3. CDR1 is MNHEY and CDR2 is SVGAGI in the germline V gene. V was clipped by 7 bases and J by 4 bases; unmatched bases: 7. The CDR3 loop reads CASKPGTSGSDTQYF. CDR3 in DNA: TGTGCCAGCAAGCCCGGGACTAGCGGATCAGATACGCAGTATTTT.

The V and J genes are TRBV4-2 and TRBJ1-2, with D tentatively TRBD1 (6 bases). Between the trimmed V and J ends, which lost 1 base and 8 bases, there was a span of 14 bases. Germline V CDR1 and CDR2: LGHNA, YNFKEQ. This CDR3 is built from 14 residues. The CDR3 here is CASSQGDRSYGYTF. The CDR3 DNA follows: TGTGCCAGCAGCCAAGGCGACAGGTCATACGGCTACACCTTC.

This chain joins TRBV7-9 and TRBJ1-1; D is ambiguous. This CDR3 has 12 residues. Per germline, CDR1 SEHNR and CDR2 FQNEAQ (reference sequence). The ends were cut back, 1 base at V and 8 bases at J, with 8 bases in the middle. CDR3 protein: CASSLVGLEAFF. DNA of the CDR3: TGTGCCAGCAGCTTAGTCGGTTTGGAAGCTTTCTTT.

The rearrangement links TRBV12-1 to TRBJ2-4; TRBD2, the table's D call, was not compared with the DNA. TRBV12-1 corresponds to a pseudogene. This CDR3 has 16 residues. CDR3 bases: TGTGCCAGCAGCCCCCAGCGGGGGGGATCCAAAAACATTCAGTACTTC. As protein: CASSPQRGGSKNIQYF.